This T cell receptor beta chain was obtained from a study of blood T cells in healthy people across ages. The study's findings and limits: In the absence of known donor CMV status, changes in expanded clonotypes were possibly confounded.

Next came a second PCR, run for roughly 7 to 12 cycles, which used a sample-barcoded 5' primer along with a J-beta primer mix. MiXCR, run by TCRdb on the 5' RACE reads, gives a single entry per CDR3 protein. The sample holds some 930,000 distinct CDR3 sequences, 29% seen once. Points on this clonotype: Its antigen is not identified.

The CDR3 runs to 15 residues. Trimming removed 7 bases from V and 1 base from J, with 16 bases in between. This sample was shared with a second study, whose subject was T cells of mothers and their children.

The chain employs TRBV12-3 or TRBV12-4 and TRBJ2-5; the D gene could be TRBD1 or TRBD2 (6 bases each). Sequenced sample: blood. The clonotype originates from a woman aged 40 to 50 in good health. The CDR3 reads CASTRSGASQETQYF. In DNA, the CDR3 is TGTGCCAGCACCAGATCGGGGGCGAGCCAAGAGACCCAGTACTTC.